The entry that follows covers one T cell receptor beta chain sequence. Its recognized antigen is unknown. Nothing much larger sits one base from this clone, and base qualities are not available. The TCR beta CDR3 regions were amplified from RNA transcripts. For the first round of RT-PCR on the TCR CDR3, the HTBI primer set was used together with the Qiagen OneStep RT-PCR kit. A second multiplex PCR round built the libraries, followed by size selection and purification. Libraries were sequenced paired-end with 100 bp reads on an Illumina HiSeq2000. The original methods were these. SOAPnuke was used to process the raw data, with reads discarded if the reads contained adapters or uncalled bases, had a mean Phred below 15, or lacked an exact constant-primer or identifier match. COPE v1.2.5 was used to merge the high-quality paired reads, and each unique nucleotide sequence was defined as a clonotype. MiTCR v1.1 was used to align the clonotypes against IMGT TRBV, TRBD and TRBJ reference segments. The analysis included only V-J combinations with a frequency above 0.0001, which together covered more than 99% of the repertoires. A TCS score was defined as the ratio of F50 (clonal expansion) to E x V (chaos), with BLOSUM62-based TCRdist applied between CDR3 peptides within each V-J. Welch's t-statistics and random forest reduced 450 to 600 V-J features to roughly 13, which were used in a naive Bayes classifier (R e1071). The raw public data were reprocessed by TCRdb itself: fastp quality trimming at Q25, MiXCR clonotype calling, in-frame beta chains only. Duplicate CDR3 protein sequences are folded into a single record with the most common DNA and genes. None of the V and J calls come from the authors' own analysis; TCRdb made them. The sample table contains almost 500,000 distinct CDR3 sequences; only one count was recorded for 20% to 25% of them. The ten largest make up under 55% of the sample.

As encoded in the germline V gene, CDR1 is ENHRY while CDR2 is SYGVKD. The CDR3 sequence holds 13 residues, the cysteine and phenylalanine included. Only the CDR3 region is kept as DNA, spanning 39 bases read in frame from base 1. V loses 6 bases, J loses 6 bases, and the germline ends lie 14 bases apart. The sample is drawn from a study of T cells in Graves' hyperthyroidism and ophthalmopathy (dated by TCRdb to the late 2010s). Study-wide context: Peripheral blood samples were taken at initial diagnosis, before any treatment was given. To identify distinguishing TCR V-J signatures, a discovery cohort of around 100 patients was used, comprising 40 to 45 with Graves' ophthalmopathy and approximately 58 with stable Graves' hyperthyroidism. Prospective prediction of ophthalmopathy was tested in an independent validation cohort consisting of some 19 hyperthyroidism patients and around 17 patients who later progressed to ophthalmopathy. The 75 to 100 discovery patients were divided at random into training and test sets in a 7:3 ratio. The study also compared thyroid tissue and blood T-cell repertoires from several Graves' hyperthyroidism patients. Once sampling was done, hyperthyroidism patients were given methimazole at a starting dose of 30 mg daily, whereas ophthalmopathy patients were given high-dose intravenous methylprednisolone. TCR Vbeta CDR3 sequencing of approximately 140 peripheral blood samples (roughly 43 ophthalmopathy, about 80 hyperthyroidism and roughly 17 progressor patients) is reported in the paper.

Moderately to severely active disease, a Clinical Activity Score of at least 3, a NOSPECS grade of at least 4, and a duration under 3 months were present in ophthalmopathy patients. Any patient with an uncontrolled infection, another autoimmune disease, pregnancy or lactation was excluded. Diagnoses were based on clinical symptoms, serum thyroxine and TRAb, thyroid ultrasound and orbital computed tomography. PBMCs were isolated from about 10 ml of fresh peripheral blood by Ficoll-Paque density gradient centrifugation. Total RNA was extracted using Trizol reagent, and RNA quality was assessed on an Agilent 2100 Bioanalyzer. The investigation overall reported the following: Sample size was not statistically predetermined, and investigators were not blinded to group allocation. Blood samples also contained most of the expanded thyroid clonotypes (frequency above 0.001), which suggests that blood repertoires may reflect thyroid immune responses. Ophthalmopathy was separated from stable hyperthyroidism by a 13 V-J signature model, with approximately 85% sensitivity and 81% to 82% specificity obtained in cross-validation and 80%/75% obtained in testing. In validation, the model predicted progression to ophthalmopathy a median of approximately 6.6 months before onset, with over 55% sensitivity and roughly 72% specificity.

The chain is assembled from TRBV10-3 and TRBJ1-2, with TRBD1 perhaps the D gene, on 5 matching bases. This receptor was obtained from a woman in her seventies with Graves' ophthalmopathy. Material: blood. The CDR3 reads as follows: CAIRAGTENGYTF. The bases read TGTGCCATCAGAGCCGGGACGGAGAATGGCTACACCTTC.